This paragraph reports one T cell receptor (beta chain). This specimen comes from a study of blood T cell repertoires in COVID-19. The assay was immunoSEQ multiplex PCR, and TCRdb's table has in-frame clones only and misses some. Of over 350,000 clones in the sample, about nine tenths were seen once. Germline lookup yields CDR1 SNHLY and CDR2 FYNNEI. CDR3 length: 15 amino acids. V was pared by 5 bases and J by 4 bases, with 10 bases of the junction left unmatched. The receptor was isolated from a woman in her thirties with active or convalescent COVID-19. Material for sequencing was peripheral blood. The V call is TRBV2, the J call TRBJ1-1; 7 nucleotides agree with TRBD1. CDR3 in DNA: TGTGCCAGCAGTAGACCGACAGGGAGCGTCACTGAAGCTTTCTTT. Translating gives CASSRPTGSVTEAFF.